Included here is one T cell receptor (beta chain) sequence, with context. There are 15 residues in the CDR3. From germline, CDR1 is KGHSH and CDR2 LQKENI. The V end was cut by 3 bases, the J end by 0 bases, with 11 bases between. Original analysis: Reference gene primer amplification yielded estimated nucleated cell counts. Sequencing used immunoSEQ multiplex PCR; TCRdb keeps in-frame clones, though not all of them. The D gene and trimming were derived from the DNA, and the V and J assignments and clone size from that table. The table records 250,000 to 350,000 clones, approximately 85% of them present only once. The sample originates from a study of blood T cell repertoires in COVID-19. Looking at the study overall: Acute and convalescent COVID-19 samples came from the United States, Italy and Spain. Sample material is recorded as cDNA or gDNA derived from T cells, B-cell-depleted T cells, or PBMCs.

The sequenced sample was peripheral blood. The sequence derives from a woman between 45 and 65 years old with acute or convalescent COVID-19. The chain employs TRBV18 and TRBJ1-1; D is possibly TRBD1 (6 bases). CDR3 in DNA: TGTGCCAGCTCACCGAGTCAGGGGATGAACACTGAAGCTTTCTTT. It translates to CASSPSQGMNTEAFF.